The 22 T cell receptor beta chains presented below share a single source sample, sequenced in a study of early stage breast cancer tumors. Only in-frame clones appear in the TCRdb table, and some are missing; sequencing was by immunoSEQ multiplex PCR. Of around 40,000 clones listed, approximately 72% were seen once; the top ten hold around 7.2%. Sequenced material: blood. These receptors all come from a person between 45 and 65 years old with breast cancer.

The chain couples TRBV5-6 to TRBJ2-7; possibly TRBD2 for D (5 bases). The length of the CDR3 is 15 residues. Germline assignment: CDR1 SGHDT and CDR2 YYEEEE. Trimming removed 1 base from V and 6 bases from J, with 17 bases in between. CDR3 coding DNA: TGTGCCAGCAGCTTGTTTTCCCTAGCCACAGTCGAGCAGTACTTC. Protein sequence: CASSLFSLATVEQYF.

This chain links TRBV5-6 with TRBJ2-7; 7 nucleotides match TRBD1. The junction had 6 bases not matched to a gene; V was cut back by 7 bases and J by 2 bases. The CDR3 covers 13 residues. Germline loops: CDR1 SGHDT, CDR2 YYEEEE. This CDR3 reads CASARGRTYEQYV. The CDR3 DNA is TGTGCCAGCGCAAGGGGGCGGACCTACGAGCAGTACGTC.

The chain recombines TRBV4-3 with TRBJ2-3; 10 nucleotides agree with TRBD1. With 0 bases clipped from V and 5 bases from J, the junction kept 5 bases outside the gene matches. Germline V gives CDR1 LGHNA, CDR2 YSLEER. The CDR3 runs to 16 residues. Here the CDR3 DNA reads TGCGCCAGCAGCCAAGATGCAGGACAGGGGGAAGATACGCAGTATTTT. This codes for CASSQDAGQGEDTQYF.

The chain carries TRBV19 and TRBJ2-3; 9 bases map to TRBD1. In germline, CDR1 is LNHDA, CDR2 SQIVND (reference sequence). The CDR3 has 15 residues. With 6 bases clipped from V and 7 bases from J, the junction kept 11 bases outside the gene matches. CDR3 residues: CASSYSGTGYHTQYF. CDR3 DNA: TGTGCCAGTAGCTACTCCGGGACAGGGTACCATACGCAGTATTTT.

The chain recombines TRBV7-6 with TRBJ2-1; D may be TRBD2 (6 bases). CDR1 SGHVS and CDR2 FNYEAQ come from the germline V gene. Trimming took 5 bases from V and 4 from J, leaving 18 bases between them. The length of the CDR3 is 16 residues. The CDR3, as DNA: TGTGCCAGCAGCAGTCGCGGGACGTCGGCTTACAATGAGCAGTTCTTC. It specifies CASSSRGTSAYNEQFF.

As DNA, the CDR3 is TGTGCCAGCAGCCTAGGGACCCTGGCGGGAAACACTGAAGCTTTCTTT. Encoded protein: CASSLGTLAGNTEAFF. The V gene is TRBV7-2, the J gene TRBJ1-1; D might be TRBD1 (5 bases). CDR1 SGHTA and CDR2 FQGNSA come from the germline V gene. The CDR3 covers 16 residues. V gave up 5 bases and J gave up 2 bases, with 18 bases separating them.

The DNA of the CDR3 is TGTGCTAGTGTTCGACAGGGAGCAACTAATGAAAAACTGTTTTTT. Its protein product is CASVRQGATNEKLFF. The gene calls are TRBV12-5 and TRBJ1-4; 7 bases match TRBD1. Germline values: CDR1 LGHNT, CDR2 FRNRAP. The CDR3 length is 15 residues. The ends lost 7 bases at V and 0 bases at J; junction bases unmatched: 5.

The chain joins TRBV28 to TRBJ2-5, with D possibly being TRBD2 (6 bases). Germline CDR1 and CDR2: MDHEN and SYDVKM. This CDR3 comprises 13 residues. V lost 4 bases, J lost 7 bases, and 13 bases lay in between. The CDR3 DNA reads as TGTGCCAGCAGTTACCGGGACGGGGGGACCCAGTACTTC. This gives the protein CASSYRDGGTQYF.

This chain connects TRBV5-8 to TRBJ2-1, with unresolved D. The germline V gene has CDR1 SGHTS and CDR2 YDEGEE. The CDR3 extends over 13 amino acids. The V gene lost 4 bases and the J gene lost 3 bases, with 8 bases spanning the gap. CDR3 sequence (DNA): TGTGCCAGCAGCGCGGAGCTCTACAATGAGCAGTTCTTC. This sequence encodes CASSAELYNEQFF.

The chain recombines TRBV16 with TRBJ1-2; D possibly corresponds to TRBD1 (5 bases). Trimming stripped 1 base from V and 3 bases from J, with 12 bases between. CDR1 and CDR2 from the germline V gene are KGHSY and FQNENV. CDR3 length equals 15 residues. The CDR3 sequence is CASSQLAGRDYGYTF. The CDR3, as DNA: TGTGCCAGCAGCCAATTGGCAGGGCGCGACTATGGCTACACCTTC.

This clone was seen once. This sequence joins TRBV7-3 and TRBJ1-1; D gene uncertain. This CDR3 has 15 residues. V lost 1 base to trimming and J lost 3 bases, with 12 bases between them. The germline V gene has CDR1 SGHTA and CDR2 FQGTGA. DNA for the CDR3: TGTGCCAGCAGCTTAATTCCGGGGAAAGACACTGAAGCTTTCTTT. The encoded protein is CASSLIPGKDTEAFF.

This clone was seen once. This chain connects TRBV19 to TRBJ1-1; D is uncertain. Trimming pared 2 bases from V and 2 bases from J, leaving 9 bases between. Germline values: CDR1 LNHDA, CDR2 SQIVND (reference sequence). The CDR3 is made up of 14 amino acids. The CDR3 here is CASSISAGNTEAFF. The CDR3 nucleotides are TGTGCCAGTAGTATATCCGCGGGAAACACTGAAGCTTTCTTT.

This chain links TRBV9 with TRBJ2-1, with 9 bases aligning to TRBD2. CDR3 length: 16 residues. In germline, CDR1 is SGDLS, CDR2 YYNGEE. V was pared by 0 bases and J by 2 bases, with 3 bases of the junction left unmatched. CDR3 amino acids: CASSVDKRGAYNEQFF. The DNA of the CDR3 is TGTGCCAGCAGCGTAGATAAGCGGGGGGCCTACAATGAGCAGTTCTTC.

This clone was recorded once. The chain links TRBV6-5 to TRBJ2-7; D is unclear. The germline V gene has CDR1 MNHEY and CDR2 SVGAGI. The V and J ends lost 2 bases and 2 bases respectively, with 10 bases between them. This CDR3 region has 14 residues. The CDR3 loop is CASSYGPPAYEQYV. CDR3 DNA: TGTGCCAGCAGTTACGGGCCCCCGGCCTACGAGCAGTACGTC.

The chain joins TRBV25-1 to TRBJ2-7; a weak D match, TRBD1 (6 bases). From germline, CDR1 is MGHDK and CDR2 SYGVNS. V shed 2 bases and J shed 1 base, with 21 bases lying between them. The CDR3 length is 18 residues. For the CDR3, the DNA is TGTGCCAGCAGTGAAATCGACGGGGACACATCTACGTCCTACGAGCAGTACTTC. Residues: CASSEIDGDTSTSYEQYF.

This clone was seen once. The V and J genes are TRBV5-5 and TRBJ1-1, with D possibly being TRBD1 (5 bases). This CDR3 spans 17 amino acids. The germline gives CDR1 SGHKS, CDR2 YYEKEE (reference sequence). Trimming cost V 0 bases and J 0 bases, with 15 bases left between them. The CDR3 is CASSLESFGQLNTEAFF. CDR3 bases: TGTGCCAGCAGCTTGGAGAGTTTCGGACAACTGAACACTGAAGCTTTCTTT.

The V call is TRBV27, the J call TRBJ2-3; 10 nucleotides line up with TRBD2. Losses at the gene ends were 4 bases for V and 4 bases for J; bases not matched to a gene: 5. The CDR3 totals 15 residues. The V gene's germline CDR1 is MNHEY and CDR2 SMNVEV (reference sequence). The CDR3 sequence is CASSWSGGAADTQYF. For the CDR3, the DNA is TGTGCCAGCAGTTGGAGCGGGGGGGCCGCAGATACGCAGTATTTT.

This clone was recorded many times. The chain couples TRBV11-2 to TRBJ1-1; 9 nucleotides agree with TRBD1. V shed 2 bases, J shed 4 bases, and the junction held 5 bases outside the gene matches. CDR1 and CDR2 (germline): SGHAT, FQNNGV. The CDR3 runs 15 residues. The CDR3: CASSLIQGAGTEAFF. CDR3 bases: TGTGCCAGCAGCTTAATACAGGGGGCGGGCACTGAAGCTTTCTTT.

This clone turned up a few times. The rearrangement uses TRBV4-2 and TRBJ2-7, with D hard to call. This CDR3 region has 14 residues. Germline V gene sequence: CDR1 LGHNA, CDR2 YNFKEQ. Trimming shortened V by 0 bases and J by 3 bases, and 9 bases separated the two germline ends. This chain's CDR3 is CASSQERQYYEQYF. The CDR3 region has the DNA TGTGCCAGCAGCCAAGAGCGGCAGTACTACGAGCAGTACTTC.

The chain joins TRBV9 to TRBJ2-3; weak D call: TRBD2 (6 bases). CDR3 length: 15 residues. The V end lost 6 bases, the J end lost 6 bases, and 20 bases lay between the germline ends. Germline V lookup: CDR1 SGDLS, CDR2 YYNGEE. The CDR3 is CASKPGGGGRDTQYF. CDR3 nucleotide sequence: TGTGCCAGCAAACCCGGGGGTGGGGGACGGGATACGCAGTATTTT.

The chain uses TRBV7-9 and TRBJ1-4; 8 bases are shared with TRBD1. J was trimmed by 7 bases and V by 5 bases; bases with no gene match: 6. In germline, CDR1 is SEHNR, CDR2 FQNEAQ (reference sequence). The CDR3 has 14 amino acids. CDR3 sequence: CASSLGQGGEKLFF. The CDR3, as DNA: TGTGCCAGCAGCCTAGGACAGGGCGGTGAAAAACTGTTTTTT.

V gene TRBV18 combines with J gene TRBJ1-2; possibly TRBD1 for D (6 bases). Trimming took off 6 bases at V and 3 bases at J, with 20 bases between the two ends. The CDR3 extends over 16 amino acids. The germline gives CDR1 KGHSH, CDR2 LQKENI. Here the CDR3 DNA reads TGTGCCAGCTCGAGGGACACTATGGGATATGACTATGGCTACACCTTC. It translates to CASSRDTMGYDYGYTF.